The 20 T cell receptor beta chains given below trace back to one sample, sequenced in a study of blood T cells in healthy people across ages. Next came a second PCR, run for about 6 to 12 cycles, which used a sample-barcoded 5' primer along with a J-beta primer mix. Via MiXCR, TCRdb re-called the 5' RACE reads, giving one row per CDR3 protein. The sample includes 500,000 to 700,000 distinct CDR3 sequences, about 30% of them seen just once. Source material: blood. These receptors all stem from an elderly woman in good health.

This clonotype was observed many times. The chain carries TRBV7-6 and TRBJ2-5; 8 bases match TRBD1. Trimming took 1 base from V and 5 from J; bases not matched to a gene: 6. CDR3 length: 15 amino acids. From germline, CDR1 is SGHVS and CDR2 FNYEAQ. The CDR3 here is CASSLGAGGKETQYF. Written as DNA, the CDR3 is TGTGCCAGCAGCTTAGGGGCAGGGGGCAAGGAGACCCAGTACTTC.

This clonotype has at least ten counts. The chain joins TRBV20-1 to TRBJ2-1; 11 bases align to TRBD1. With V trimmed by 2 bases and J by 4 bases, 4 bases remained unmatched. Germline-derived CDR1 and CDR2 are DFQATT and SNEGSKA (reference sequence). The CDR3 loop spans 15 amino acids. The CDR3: CSARPGQGVYNEQFF. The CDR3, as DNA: TGCAGTGCTAGACCGGGACAGGGGGTATACAATGAGCAGTTCTTC.

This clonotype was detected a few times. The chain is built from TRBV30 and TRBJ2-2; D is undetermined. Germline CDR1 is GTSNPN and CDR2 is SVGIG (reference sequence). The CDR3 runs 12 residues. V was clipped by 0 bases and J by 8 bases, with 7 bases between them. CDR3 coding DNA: TGTGCCTGGAGTGTGAGGATAGGGGAGCTGTTTTTT. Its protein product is CAWSVRIGELFF.

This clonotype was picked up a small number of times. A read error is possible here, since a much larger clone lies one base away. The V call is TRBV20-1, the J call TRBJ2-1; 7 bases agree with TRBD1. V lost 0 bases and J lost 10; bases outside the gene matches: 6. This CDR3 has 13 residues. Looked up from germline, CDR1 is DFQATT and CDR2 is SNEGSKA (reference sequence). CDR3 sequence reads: CSAREDRSYEQFF. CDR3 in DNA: TGCAGTGCTAGAGAGGACAGGTCCTACGAGCAGTTCTTC.

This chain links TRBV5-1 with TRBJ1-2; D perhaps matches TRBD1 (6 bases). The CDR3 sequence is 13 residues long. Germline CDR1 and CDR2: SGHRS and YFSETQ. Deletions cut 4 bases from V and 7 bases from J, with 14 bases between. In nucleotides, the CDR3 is TGCGCCAGCAGCCGAGGGCAGGGGAGTGGCTACACCTTC. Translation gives CASSRGQGSGYTF.

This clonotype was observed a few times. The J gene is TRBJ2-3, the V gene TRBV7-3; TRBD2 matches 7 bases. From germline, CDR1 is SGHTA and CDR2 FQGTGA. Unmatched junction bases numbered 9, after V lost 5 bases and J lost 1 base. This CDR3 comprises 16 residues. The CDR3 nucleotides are TGTGCCAGCAGCCCCCTAGTGGGGGGGGGCACAGATACGCAGTATTTT. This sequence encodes CASSPLVGGGTDTQYF.

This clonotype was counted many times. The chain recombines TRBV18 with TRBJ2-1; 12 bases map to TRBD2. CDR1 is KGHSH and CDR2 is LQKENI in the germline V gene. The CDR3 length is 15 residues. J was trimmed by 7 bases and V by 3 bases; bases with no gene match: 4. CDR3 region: CASSPTSGGNNEQFF. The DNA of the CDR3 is TGTGCCAGCTCACCTACTAGCGGGGGGAATAATGAGCAGTTCTTC.

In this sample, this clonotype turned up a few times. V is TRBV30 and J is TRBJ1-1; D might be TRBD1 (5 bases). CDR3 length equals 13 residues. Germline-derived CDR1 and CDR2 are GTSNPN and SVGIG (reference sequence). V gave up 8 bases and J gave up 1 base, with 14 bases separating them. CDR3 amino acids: CAGTHRTNTEAFF. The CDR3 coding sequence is TGTGCCGGGACTCACAGAACGAACACTGAAGCTTTCTTT.

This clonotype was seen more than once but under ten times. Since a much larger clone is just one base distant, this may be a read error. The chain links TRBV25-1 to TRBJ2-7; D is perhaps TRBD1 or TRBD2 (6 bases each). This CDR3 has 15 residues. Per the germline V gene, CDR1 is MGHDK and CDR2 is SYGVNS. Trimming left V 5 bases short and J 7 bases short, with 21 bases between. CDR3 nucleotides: TGTGCCAGCAGTAGAGGAGGGACATACTACAATGAGCAGTACTTC. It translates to CASSRGGTYYNEQYF.

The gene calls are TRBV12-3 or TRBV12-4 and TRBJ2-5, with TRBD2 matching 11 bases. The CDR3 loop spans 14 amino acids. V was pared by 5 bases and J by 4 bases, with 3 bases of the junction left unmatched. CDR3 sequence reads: CASSTGLAGETQYF. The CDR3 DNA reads TGTGCCAGCAGTACCGGACTAGCGGGAGAGACCCAGTACTTC.

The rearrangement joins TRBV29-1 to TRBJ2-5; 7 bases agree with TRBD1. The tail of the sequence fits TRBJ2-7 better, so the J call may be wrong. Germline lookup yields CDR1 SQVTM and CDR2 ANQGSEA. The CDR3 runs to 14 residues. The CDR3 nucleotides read TGCAGCGTTGCCTCCCCGACAGGGTTAACCGAGCAGTACTTC. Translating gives CSVASPTGLTEQYF.

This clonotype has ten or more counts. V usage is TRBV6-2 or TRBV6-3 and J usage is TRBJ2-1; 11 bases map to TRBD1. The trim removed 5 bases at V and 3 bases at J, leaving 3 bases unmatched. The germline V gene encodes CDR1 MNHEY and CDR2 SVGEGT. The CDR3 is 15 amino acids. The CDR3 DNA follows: TGTGCCAGCAGTCGGGGACAGGGGGGCTACAATGAGCAGTTCTTC. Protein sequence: CASSRGQGGYNEQFF.

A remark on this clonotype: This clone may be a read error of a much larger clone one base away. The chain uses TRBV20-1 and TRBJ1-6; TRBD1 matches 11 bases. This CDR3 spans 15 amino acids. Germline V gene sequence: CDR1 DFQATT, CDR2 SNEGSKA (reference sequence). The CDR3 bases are TGCAGTGCTACCGGACAGGGGGCCTATGATTCACCCCTCCACTTT. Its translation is CSATGQGAYDSPLHF.

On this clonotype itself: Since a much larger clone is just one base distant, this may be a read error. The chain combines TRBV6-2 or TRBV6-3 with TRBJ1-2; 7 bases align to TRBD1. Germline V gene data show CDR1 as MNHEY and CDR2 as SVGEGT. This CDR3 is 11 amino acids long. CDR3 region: CTSSRTGGYTF. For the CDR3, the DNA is TGTACCAGCAGCCGGACAGGTGGCTACACCTTC.

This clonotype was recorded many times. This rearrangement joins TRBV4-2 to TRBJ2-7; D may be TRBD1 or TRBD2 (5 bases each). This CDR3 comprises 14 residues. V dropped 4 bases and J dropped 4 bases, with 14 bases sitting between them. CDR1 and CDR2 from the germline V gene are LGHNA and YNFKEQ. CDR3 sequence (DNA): TGTGCCAGCAGCCTCCGGGACGGAAGGTACGAGCAGTACTTC. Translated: CASSLRDGRYEQYF.

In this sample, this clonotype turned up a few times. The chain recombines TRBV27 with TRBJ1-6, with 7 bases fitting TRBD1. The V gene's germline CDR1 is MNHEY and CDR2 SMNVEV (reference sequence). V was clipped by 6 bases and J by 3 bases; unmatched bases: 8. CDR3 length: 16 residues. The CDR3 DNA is TGTGCCAGCAGCCCAAGGGGGCGGGGCTATAATTCACCCCTCCACTTT. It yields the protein CASSPRGRGYNSPLHF.

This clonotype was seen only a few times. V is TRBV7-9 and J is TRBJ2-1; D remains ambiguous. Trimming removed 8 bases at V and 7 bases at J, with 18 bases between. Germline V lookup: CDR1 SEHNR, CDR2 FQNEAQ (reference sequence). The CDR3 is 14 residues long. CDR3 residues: CASSKDVTPNEQFF. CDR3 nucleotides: TGTGCCAGCTCTAAGGACGTTACCCCAAATGAGCAGTTCTTC. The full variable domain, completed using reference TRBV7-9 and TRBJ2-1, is DTGVSQNPRHKITKRGQNVTFRCDPISEHNRLYWYRQTLGQGPEFLTYFQNEAQLEKSRLLSDRFSAERPKGSFSTLEIQRTEQGDSAMYLCASSKDVTPNEQFFGPGTRLTVL.

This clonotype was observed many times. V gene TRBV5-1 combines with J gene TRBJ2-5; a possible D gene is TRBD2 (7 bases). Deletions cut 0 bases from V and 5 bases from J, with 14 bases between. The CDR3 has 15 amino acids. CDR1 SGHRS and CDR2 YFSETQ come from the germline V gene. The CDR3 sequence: CASSLEAGAIETQYF. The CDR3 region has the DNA TGCGCCAGCAGCTTGGAGGCGGGGGCAATCGAGACCCAGTACTTC.

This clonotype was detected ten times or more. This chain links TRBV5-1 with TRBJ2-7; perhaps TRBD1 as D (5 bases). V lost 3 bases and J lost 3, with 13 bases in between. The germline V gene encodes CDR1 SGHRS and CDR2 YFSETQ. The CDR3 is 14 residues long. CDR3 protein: CASSSAAGRYEQYF. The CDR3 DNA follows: TGCGCCAGCAGCTCAGCCGCAGGGCGCTACGAGCAGTACTTC.

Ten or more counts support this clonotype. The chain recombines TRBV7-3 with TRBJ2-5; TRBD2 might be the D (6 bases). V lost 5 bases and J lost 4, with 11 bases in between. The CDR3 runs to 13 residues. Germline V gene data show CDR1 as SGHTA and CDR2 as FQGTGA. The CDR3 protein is CASSAGPGETQYF. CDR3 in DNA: TGTGCCAGCAGCGCGGGGCCGGGAGAGACCCAGTACTTC.